What follows are 11 T cell receptor beta chains derived from one specimen sequenced in a study of shared clonotypes between healthy human individuals. Sequencing was performed with immunoSEQ multiplex PCR; in TCRdb, only in-frame clones are kept and a portion is missing. The sample has about 990,000 clones; 75% to 85% are singletons. The source material was memory CD4+ T cells from PBMCs. The subset here: CD45RA-negative fraction. The source is a young man in good health. Some clones in this sample may be carry-over from other donors' samples.

The rearrangement links TRBV19 to TRBJ2-6; 7 nucleotides agree with TRBD1. Germline V gene data show CDR1 as LNHDA and CDR2 as SQIVND (reference sequence). The CDR3 extends over 15 amino acids. V was pared by 9 bases and J by 4 bases, with 9 bases of the junction left unmatched. CDR3 in DNA: TGTGCCAGCTCCCCGACAGGGCTCGGGGCCAACGTCCTGACTTTC. It is translated as CASSPTGLGANVLTF.

The chain recombines TRBV7-3 with TRBJ2-7, with 10 bases aligning to TRBD1. Trimming at V came to 3 bases and at J to 1 base, leaving 6 bases not matched to a gene. The CDR3 has 16 amino acids. Germline V gene data show CDR1 as SGHTA and CDR2 as FQGTGA. The CDR3 region has the DNA TGTGCCAGCAGCTTGGTGGGACAGGGGCCGTCCTACGAGCAGTACTTC. This translates into CASSLVGQGPSYEQYF.

The genes are TRBV9 and TRBJ1-5, with D perhaps TRBD1 (5 bases). CDR1 is SGDLS and CDR2 is YYNGEE in the germline V gene. Trimming left V 4 bases short and J 5 bases short, with 16 bases between. The CDR3 runs to 15 residues. The CDR3 sequence is CASSRGMGVDQPQHF. In DNA form, the CDR3 reads TGTGCCAGCAGCCGGGGGATGGGGGTTGATCAGCCCCAGCATTTT.

Details on this clone: The same CDR3 arises from other DNA sequences in this sample as well. The chain recombines TRBV5-5 with TRBJ2-7; perhaps TRBD2 as D (6 bases). This CDR3 comprises 14 residues. V was pared by 0 bases and J by 0 bases, with 7 bases between. Germline values: CDR1 SGHKS, CDR2 YYEKEE (reference sequence). The CDR3 loop reads CASSLAGGSYEQYF. Written as DNA, the CDR3 is TGTGCCAGCAGCTTGGCCGGGGGCTCCTACGAGCAGTACTTC.

This clone was seen more than once but under ten times. V gene TRBV7-3 combines with J gene TRBJ1-5; D call uncertain. The V gene's germline CDR1 is SGHTA and CDR2 FQGTGA. Trimming pared 5 bases from V and 5 bases from J, leaving 10 bases between. The CDR3 loop spans 13 amino acids. CDR3 in amino acids: CASSPSKHQPQHF. The CDR3 nucleotides are TGTGCCAGCAGCCCCAGCAAACATCAGCCCCAGCATTTT.

This clone was observed a handful of times. The chain is built from TRBV9 and TRBJ1-1, with D hard to call. The CDR3 spans 13 residues. The germline gives CDR1 SGDLS, CDR2 YYNGEE. V was pared by 0 bases and J by 5 bases, with 8 bases between. CDR3 DNA sequence: TGTGCCAGCAGCGTAGGGTGGGGAACTGAAGCTTTCTTT. Amino acid sequence: CASSVGWGTEAFF.

As concerns this clone: The junction departs from the called germline gene at one end, perhaps through a read error. The chain carries TRBV28 and TRBJ2-7, with 9 nucleotides matching TRBD2. Germline CDR1 is MDHEN and CDR2 is SYDVKM. The CDR3 length is 13 residues. The CDR3 spells CASRPVAGDRFDF. CDR3 nucleotides: TGTGCCAGCAGACCTGTAGCGGGGGACCGGTTTGACTTC.

V is TRBV29-1 and J is TRBJ2-5, with D hard to call. Germline lookup yields CDR1 SQVTM and CDR2 ANQGSEA. The CDR3 is made up of 12 amino acids. Trimming left V 4 bases short and J 1 base short, with 7 bases between. CDR3 in amino acids: CSVASLQETQYF. The CDR3, as DNA: TGCAGCGTTGCATCACTCCAAGAGACCCAGTACTTC.

This clone was observed a few times. CDR3 coding DNA: TGTGCCAGCAGACTCGACCGGGAGGCTTTCTTT. This translates into CASRLDREAFF. This rearrangement joins TRBV7-9 to TRBJ1-1; D ambiguous. Germline CDR1 SEHNR, CDR2 FQNEAQ (reference sequence). There are 11 residues in the CDR3. V lost 6 bases to trimming and J lost 11 bases, with 13 bases between them.

Note on this clone: At one of its ends the junction is not consistent with the germline gene, which may arise from a read error. The chain links TRBV28 to TRBJ1-2; no reliable D call. Germline CDR1 MDHEN, CDR2 SYDVKM. The CDR3 contains 12 residues. The CDR3 region has the DNA TGTGCCAGCAGCCTAGCCCAGCCAGAGTATTTCTTC. Protein sequence: CASSLAQPEYFF.

This chain links TRBV4-3 with TRBJ2-5; D uncertain. The CDR3 consists of 12 residues. The germline V and J ends were trimmed by 2 bases and 4 bases, with 5 bases remaining between them. From germline, CDR1 is LGHNA and CDR2 YSLEER. DNA of the CDR3: TGCGCCAGCAGCCAACCTGGAGAGACCCAGTACTTC. This gives the protein CASSQPGETQYF.